Listed below are T cell receptor beta chains from one sample, sequenced in a study of cytomegalovirus exposure and HLA in healthy donors. Assay: immunoSEQ multiplex PCR; the TCRdb copy retains only in-frame clones and omits some. The listing contains some 120,000 clones. The sequenced sample was PBMCs. The receptors were sampled from a woman between 55 and 75 years old in good health and CMV-seronegative. The CDR3 runs from the conserved cysteine through the conserved F or W. The D gene is left open where the match is weak.

length	J	D	V	CDR3	DNA
16	TRBJ2-6	.	TRBV25-1	CASSPRLGAGANVLTF	TGTGCCAGCAGCCCACGTTTAGGGGCTGGGGCCAACGTCCTGACTTTC
13	TRBJ1-1	TRBD1	TRBV5-1	CASRETGDTEAFF	TGCGCCAGCAGAGAGACAGGGGACACTGAAGCTTTCTTT
14	TRBJ2-3	.	TRBV2	CASRDGQPTDTQYF	TGTGCCAGCAGGGATGGACAACCCACAGATACGCAGTATTTT
17	TRBJ1-2	TRBD1	TRBV14	CASSQDHRGLRGYGYTF	TGTGCCAGCAGCCAAGACCACAGGGGTCTTAGAGGGTATGGCTACACCTTC
15	TRBJ2-1	TRBD2	TRBV9	CASSVSGAPYNEQFF	TGTGCCAGCAGCGTAAGCGGGGCCCCCTACAATGAGCAGTTCTTC
14	TRBJ1-4	TRBD1	TRBV2	CASSKGTETEKLFF	TGTGCCAGCAGTAAAGGGACAGAAACTGAAAAACTGTTTTTT
15	TRBJ1-2	TRBD1	TRBV6-4	CASSDYPGQVGGYTF	TGTGCCAGCAGTGACTATCCAGGACAGGTCGGGGGCTACACCTTC
13	TRBJ1-4	.	TRBV5-1	CASSSGENEKLFF	TGCGCCAGCAGCTCAGGGGAAAATGAAAAACTGTTTTTT
14	TRBJ2-7	.	TRBV11-2	CASSLSQTDYEQYF	TGTGCCAGCAGCCTATCTCAGACAGATTACGAGCAGTACTTC
15	TRBJ2-1	TRBD1	TRBV19	CASSITDRGRNEQFF	TGTGCCAGTAGTATCACGGACAGGGGCCGCAATGAGCAGTTCTTC
17	TRBJ2-5	TRBD2	TRBV5-1	CASSGNTGLADQETQYF	TGCGCCAGCAGCGGGAACACGGGACTAGCGGACCAAGAGACCCAGTACTTC
11	TRBJ1-1	TRBD1	TRBV29-1	CSVLETGGAFF	TGCAGCGTCCTCGAGACAGGGGGAGCTTTCTTT
15	TRBJ2-2	TRBD1	TRBV11-2	CASSTGDREPGELFF	TGTGCCAGCAGCACGGGGGACAGGGAACCCGGGGAGCTGTTTTTT
15	TRBJ2-5	TRBD1	TRBV5-1	CASSPLGTGKETQYF	TGCGCCAGCAGCCCACTAGGGACAGGGAAAGAGACCCAGTACTTC
14	TRBJ1-1	.	TRBV6-1	CASSENSPNTEAFF	TGTGCCAGCAGTGAAAACAGCCCGAACACTGAAGCTTTCTTT
15	TRBJ1-1	.	TRBV19	CASTETAAGGSEAFF	TGTGCCAGTACTGAAACGGCGGCGGGGGGCTCTGAAGCTTTCTTT
14	TRBJ1-2	TRBD1	TRBV7-9	CASSRDSTNYGYTF	TGTGCCAGCAGCCGGGACAGCACTAACTATGGCTACACCTTC
22	TRBJ2-6	TRBD1	TRBV10-3	CAISESDYSRGTGGDGANVLTF	TGTGCCATCAGTGAGTCCGATTACTCCCGAGGGACAGGGGGCGATGGGGCCAACGTCCTGACTTTC
14	TRBJ2-1	.	TRBV9	CASSGFTENNEQFF	TGTGCCAGCAGCGGGTTTACAGAAAACAATGAGCAGTTCTTC
15	TRBJ2-3	.	TRBV4-1	CASSQEGGAGAPQYF	TGCGCCAGCAGCCAAGAAGGGGGGGCTGGGGCCCCGCAGTATTTT
14	TRBJ2-2	TRBD2	TRBV19	CASSHWTSAGELFF	TGTGCCAGTAGTCACTGGACTAGCGCCGGGGAGCTGTTTTTT
14	TRBJ2-7	.	TRBV6-1	CASTPVRTNYEQYF	TGTGCCAGCACCCCAGTCAGGACAAATTACGAGCAGTACTTC
14	TRBJ2-5	.	TRBV14	CASSQVRQGGTQYF	TGTGCCAGCAGCCAAGTTCGGCAGGGGGGGACCCAGTACTTC
17	TRBJ2-5	TRBD2	TRBV28	CASSLITGTSGRETQYF	TGTGCCAGCAGCTTGATCACCGGGACTAGCGGGAGGGAGACCCAGTACTTC
14	TRBJ2-5	.	TRBV5-1	CASSLFRGEETQYF	TGCGCCAGCAGCTTGTTTAGGGGTGAAGAGACCCAGTACTTC
15	TRBJ2-6	.	TRBV11-2	CASSFTALEANVLTF	TGTGCCAGCAGCTTCACAGCCCTTGAGGCCAACGTCCTGACTTTC
13	TRBJ2-2	.	TRBV5-1	CASSLGGTGELFF	TGCGCCAGCAGCCTCGGGGGTACCGGGGAGCTGTTTTTT
13	TRBJ2-7	.	TRBV5-1	CASSLALGGEQYF	TGCGCCAGCAGCTTGGCCTTGGGGGGCGAGCAGTACTTC
15	TRBJ1-1	.	TRBV18	CASSTAGRKETEAFF	TGTGCCAGCTCCACCGCGGGAAGGAAAGAAACTGAAGCTTTCTTT
13	TRBJ2-7	TRBD1	TRBV27	CASRWGTGNEQYF	TGTGCCAGCAGGTGGGGGACAGGTAACGAGCAGTACTTC
13	TRBJ1-1	TRBD1	TRBV7-9	CASSPQGWVEAFF	TGTGCCAGCAGCCCACAGGGGTGGGTTGAAGCTTTCTTT
15	TRBJ2-7	TRBD2	TRBV5-5	CASSYRLAHSDEQYF	TGTGCCAGCAGCTATCGACTAGCCCACAGCGACGAGCAGTACTTC
13	TRBJ1-3	.	TRBV6-1	CAAALPGGNTIYF	TGTGCCGCCGCCCTCCCGGGTGGAAACACCATATATTTT
14	TRBJ1-4	TRBD1	TRBV5-1	CASSLGTGKEKLFF	TGCGCCAGCAGCTTAGGGACAGGGAAGGAAAAACTGTTTTTT
15	TRBJ2-1	TRBD2	TRBV30	CAWSGGLAAYNEQFF	TGTGCCTGGAGTGGGGGACTAGCGGCATACAATGAGCAGTTCTTC
13	TRBJ1-3	.	TRBV7-9	CASSSGTGNTIYF	TGTGCCAGCAGTTCCGGGACAGGAAACACCATATATTTT
16	TRBJ2-3	TRBD2	TRBV10-1	CASSDSLAGGADTQYF	TGCGCCAGCAGTGATTCACTAGCGGGGGGAGCAGATACGCAGTATTTT
17	TRBJ2-2	TRBD2	TRBV5-1	CASSSTTSGTNTGELFF	TGCGCCAGCAGCTCGACGACTAGCGGGACGAACACCGGGGAGCTGTTTTTT
15	TRBJ2-3	TRBD2	TRBV28	CASSTTSGITDTQYF	TGTGCCAGCAGTACAACTAGCGGGATAACAGATACGCAGTATTTT
18	TRBJ2-7	.	TRBV4-1	CASSQGGVVKWGSYEQYF	TGCGCCAGCAGCCAAGGGGGAGTCGTTAAATGGGGCTCCTACGAGCAGTACTTC
18	TRBJ1-1	TRBD1	TRBV28	CASSSYLQGEHMNTEAFF	TGTGCTAGCAGTTCCTACTTACAGGGGGAACACATGAACACTGAAGCTTTCTTT
13	TRBJ2-7	TRBD1	TRBV5-6	CASSLPGGYEQYF	TGTGCCAGCAGCTTGCCAGGGGGCTACGAGCAGTACTTC
14	TRBJ2-7	TRBD1	TRBV5-1	CASSFLGQGNEQYF	TGCGCCAGCAGCTTTCTTGGACAGGGGAACGAGCAGTACTTC
15	TRBJ2-1	TRBD2	TRBV11-3	CASRDSGRAVNEQFF	TGTGCCAGCAGGGATAGCGGGAGGGCCGTCAATGAGCAGTTCTTC
15	TRBJ2-1	TRBD2	TRBV9	CASSRGLAGVNEQFF	TGTGCCAGCAGCCGGGGACTAGCGGGAGTCAATGAGCAGTTCTTC
12	TRBJ2-7	.	TRBV6-1	CASSWGVYEQYF	TGTGCCAGCAGTTGGGGGGTGTACGAGCAGTACTTC
15	TRBJ2-2	TRBD2	TRBV11-3	CASSPTRGESGELFF	TGTGCCAGCAGCCCGACCCGGGGGGAGAGCGGGGAGCTGTTTTTT
12	TRBJ1-5	.	TRBV30	CAWQTENQPQHF	TGTGCCTGGCAGACAGAAAATCAGCCCCAGCATTTT
17	TRBJ2-3	.	TRBV4-1	CASSQSRWTAISDTQYF	TGCGCCAGCAGCCAATCGCGTTGGACAGCTATTTCAGATACGCAGTATTTT
15	TRBJ1-1	TRBD1	TRBV9	CASSAYPRDRGQAFF	TGTGCCAGCAGCGCTTACCCCCGGGACAGGGGCCAAGCTTTCTTT
16	TRBJ1-3	.	TRBV2	CASSVFGGLSGNTIYF	TGTGCCAGCAGTGTCTTCGGGGGGCTGTCTGGAAACACCATATATTTT
15	TRBJ2-3	TRBD2	TRBV5-5	CASSPLAGATDTQYF	TGTGCCAGCAGCCCATTAGCGGGCGCCACAGATACGCAGTATTTT
15	TRBJ2-3	TRBD2	TRBV27	CASNGGRGNTDTQYF	TGTGCCAGCAACGGGGGGAGGGGAAACACAGATACGCAGTATTTT